The clone carrying this TCR beta chain was found a few times. Time point of the sample: patch test 1, 2 weeks after DPC sensitization. Sample treatment: therapeutic diphenylcyclopropenone sensitization with weekly scalp DPC. TCRdb recomputed calls from the RACE reads with MiXCR, one row per CDR3 protein. The repertoire holds about 380,000 distinct CDR3 sequences, with approximately 5% as singletons. These data come from a study of human T cells and chemical hapten exposure. Study-level information: Researchers reported sensitizing a roughly 2 cm by roughly 2 cm upper inner arm skin site with 2% DPC. Recorded diagnoses among the mostly female patients were alopecia areata, totalis or universalis.

This TCR came from a woman between 45 and 65 years old with alopecia areata. Some clones in this sample may be carry-over from other donors' samples. The starting material was whole blood, obtained in connection with sensitization to the hapten diphenylcyclopropenone (DPC).

CDR3 protein: CASSRKRECEQYF. CDR3 bases: TGTGCCAGCAGCAGAAAAAGGGAATGCGAGCAGTACTTC. This sequence joins TRBV21-1 and TRBJ2-7. TRBV21-1 is designated a pseudogene. The CDR3 extends over 13 amino acids.